This T cell receptor beta chain originates from a study of PD-1 blockade in classical Hodgkin lymphoma. Study-wide results and caveats: Repertoire difference causes, possibly disease activity or prior therapy, remain undefined.

In regard to this clone: Its antigen is currently unknown.

CDR3 length: 17 residues. V shed 1 base and J shed 6 bases, with 21 bases lying between them. CDR1 is KGHSH and CDR2 is LQKENI in the germline V gene. This table comes from immunoSEQ multiplex PCR, and its TCRdb copy is limited to in-frame clones, with some not included. The data show about 41,000 clones, about 74% seen once. All patients experienced relapse after autologous stem cell transplantation, and brentuximab vedotin exposure was variable. This clonotype was obtained from a human donor with classical Hodgkin lymphoma. Sample: peripheral blood mononuclear cells (PBMCs), taken at baseline. This rearrangement joins TRBV18 to TRBJ1-1; D is perhaps TRBD1 (5 bases). Here the CDR3 reads CASSPLIVSGGGPEAFF. CDR3 nucleotides: TGTGCCAGCTCACCACTGATAGTTTCGGGGGGAGGGCCTGAAGCTTTCTTT. Looking up the rest from reference TRBV18 and TRBJ1-1 gives the full variable domain: NAGVMQNPRHLVRRRGQEARLRCSPMKGHSHVYWYRQLPEEGLKFMVYLQKENIIDESGMPKERFSAEFPKEGPSILRIQQVVRGDSAAYFCASSPLIVSGGGPEAFFGQGTRLTVV.